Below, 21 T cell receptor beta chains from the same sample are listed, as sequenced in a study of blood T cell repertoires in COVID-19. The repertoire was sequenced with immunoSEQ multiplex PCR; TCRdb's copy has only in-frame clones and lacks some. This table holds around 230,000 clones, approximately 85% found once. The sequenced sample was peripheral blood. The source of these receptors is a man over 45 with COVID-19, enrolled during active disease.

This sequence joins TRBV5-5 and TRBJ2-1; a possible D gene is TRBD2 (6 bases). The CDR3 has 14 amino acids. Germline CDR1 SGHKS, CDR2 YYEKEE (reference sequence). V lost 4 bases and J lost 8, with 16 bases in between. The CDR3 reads CASSRGTEGDEQFF. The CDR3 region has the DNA TGTGCCAGCAGCCGCGGGACGGAGGGCGATGAGCAGTTCTTC.

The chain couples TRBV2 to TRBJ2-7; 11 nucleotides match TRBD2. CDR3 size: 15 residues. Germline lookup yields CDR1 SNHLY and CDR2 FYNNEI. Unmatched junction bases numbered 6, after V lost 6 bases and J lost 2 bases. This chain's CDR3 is CASRASGGPPYEQYF. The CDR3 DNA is TGTGCCAGCAGGGCTAGCGGGGGGCCTCCCTACGAGCAGTACTTC.

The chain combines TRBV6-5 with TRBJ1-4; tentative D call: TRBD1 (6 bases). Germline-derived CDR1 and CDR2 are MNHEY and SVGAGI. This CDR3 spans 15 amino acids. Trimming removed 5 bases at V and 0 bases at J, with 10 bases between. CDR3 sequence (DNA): TGTGCCAGCAGTACCCGACAGGCAACTAATGAAAAACTGTTTTTT. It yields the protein CASSTRQATNEKLFF.

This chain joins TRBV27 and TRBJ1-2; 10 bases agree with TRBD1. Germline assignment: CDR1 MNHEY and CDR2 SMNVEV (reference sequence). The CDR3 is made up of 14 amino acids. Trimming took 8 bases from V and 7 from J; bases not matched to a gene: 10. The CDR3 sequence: CASGQDRGRLGYTF. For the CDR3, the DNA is TGTGCCAGCGGGCAAGACAGGGGGCGGCTTGGCTACACCTTC.

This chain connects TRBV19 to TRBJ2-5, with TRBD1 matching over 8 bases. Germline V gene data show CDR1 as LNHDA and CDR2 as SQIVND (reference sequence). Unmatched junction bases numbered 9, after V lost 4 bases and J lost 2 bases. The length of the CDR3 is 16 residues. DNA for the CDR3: TGTGCCAGTAGTACACTCAGGGGGCGCGGTCAAGAGACCCAGTACTTC. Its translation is CASSTLRGRGQETQYF. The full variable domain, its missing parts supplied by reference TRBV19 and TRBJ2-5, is DGGITQSPKYLFRKEGQNVTLSCEQNLNHDAMYWYRQDPGQGLRLIYYSQIVNDFQKGDIAEGYSVSREKKESFPLTVTSAQKNPTAFYLCASSTLRGRGQETQYFGPGTRLLVL.

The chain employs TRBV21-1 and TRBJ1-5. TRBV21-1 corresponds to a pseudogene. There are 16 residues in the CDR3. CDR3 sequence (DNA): TGTGCCATCGGGCGGGGGAGACAGCCTCACAATCAGCCCCAGCATTTT. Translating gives CAIGRGRQPHNQPQHF.

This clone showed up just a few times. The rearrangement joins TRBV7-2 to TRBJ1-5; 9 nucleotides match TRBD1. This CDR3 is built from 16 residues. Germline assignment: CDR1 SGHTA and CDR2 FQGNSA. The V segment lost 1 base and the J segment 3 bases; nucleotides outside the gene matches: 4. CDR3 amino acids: CASSLEGTGNNQPQHF. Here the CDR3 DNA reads TGTGCCAGCAGCTTAGAGGGGACAGGGAACAATCAGCCCCAGCATTTT. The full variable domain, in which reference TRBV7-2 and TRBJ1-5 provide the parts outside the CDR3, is GAGVSQSPSNKVTEKGKDVELRCDPISGHTALYWYRQSLGQGLEFLIYFQGNSAPDKSGLPSDRFSAERTGGSVSTLTIQRTQQEDSAVYLCASSLEGTGNNQPQHFGDGTRLSIL.

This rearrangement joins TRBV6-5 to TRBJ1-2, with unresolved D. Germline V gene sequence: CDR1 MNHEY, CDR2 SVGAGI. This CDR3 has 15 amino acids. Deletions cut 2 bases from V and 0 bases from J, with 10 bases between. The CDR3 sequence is CASSYRARANYGYTF. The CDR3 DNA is TGTGCCAGCAGTTACCGAGCGAGAGCTAACTATGGCTACACCTTC.

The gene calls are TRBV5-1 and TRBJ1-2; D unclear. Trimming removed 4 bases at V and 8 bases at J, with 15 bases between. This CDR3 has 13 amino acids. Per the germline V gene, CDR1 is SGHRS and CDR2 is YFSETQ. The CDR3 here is CASSLGIDEGYTF. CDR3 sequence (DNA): TGCGCCAGCAGCCTCGGGATAGATGAAGGCTACACCTTC.

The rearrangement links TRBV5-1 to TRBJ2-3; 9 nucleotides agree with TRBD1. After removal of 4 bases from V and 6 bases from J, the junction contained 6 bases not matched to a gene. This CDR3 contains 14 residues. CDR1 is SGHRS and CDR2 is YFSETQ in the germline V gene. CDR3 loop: CASSAGQGRDTQYF. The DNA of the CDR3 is TGCGCCAGCAGCGCGGGACAGGGCCGGGATACGCAGTATTTT.

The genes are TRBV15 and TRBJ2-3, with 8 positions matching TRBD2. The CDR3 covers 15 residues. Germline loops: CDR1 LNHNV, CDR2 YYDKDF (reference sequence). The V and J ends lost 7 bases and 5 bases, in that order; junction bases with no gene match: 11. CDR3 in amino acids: CATTGGGGIGDTQYF. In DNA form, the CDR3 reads TGTGCCACCACGGGCGGCGGGGGGATTGGAGATACGCAGTATTTT.

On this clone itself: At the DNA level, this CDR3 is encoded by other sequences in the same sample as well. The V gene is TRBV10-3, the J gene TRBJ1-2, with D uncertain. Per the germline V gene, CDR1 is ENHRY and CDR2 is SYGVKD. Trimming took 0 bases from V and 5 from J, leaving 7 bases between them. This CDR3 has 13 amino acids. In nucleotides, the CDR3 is TGTGCCATCAGTGAGTCGAGAGGGTATGGCTACACCTTC. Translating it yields CAISESRGYGYTF.

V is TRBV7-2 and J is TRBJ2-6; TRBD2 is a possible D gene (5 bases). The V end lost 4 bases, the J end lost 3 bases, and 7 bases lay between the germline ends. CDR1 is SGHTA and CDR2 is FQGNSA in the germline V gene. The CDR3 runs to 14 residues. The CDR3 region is CASSSGVGANVLTF. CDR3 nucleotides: TGTGCCAGCAGCTCCGGGGTTGGGGCCAACGTCCTGACTTTC. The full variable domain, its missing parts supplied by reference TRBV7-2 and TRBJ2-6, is GAGVSQSPSNKVTEKGKDVELRCDPISGHTALYWYRQSLGQGLEFLIYFQGNSAPDKSGLPSDRFSAERTGGSVSTLTIQRTQQEDSAVYLCASSSGVGANVLTFGAGSRLTVL.

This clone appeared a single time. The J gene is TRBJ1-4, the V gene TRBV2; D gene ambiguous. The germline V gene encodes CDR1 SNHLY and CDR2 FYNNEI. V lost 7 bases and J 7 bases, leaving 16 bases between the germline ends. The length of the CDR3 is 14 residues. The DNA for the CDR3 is TGTGCCAGCAATAAGCGGGATGCGAGTGAAAAACTGTTTTTT. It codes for CASNKRDASEKLFF.

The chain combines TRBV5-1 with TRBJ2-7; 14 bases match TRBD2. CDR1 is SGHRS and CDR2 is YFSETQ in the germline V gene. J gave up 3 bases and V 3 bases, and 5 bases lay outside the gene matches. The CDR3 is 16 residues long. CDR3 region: CASSSGTSGGNYEQYF. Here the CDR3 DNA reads TGCGCCAGCAGCTCCGGGACTAGCGGGGGAAACTACGAGCAGTACTTC.

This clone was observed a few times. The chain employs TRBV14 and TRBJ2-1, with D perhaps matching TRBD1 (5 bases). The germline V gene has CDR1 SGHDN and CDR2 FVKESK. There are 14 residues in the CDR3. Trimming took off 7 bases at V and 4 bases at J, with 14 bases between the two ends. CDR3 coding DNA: TGTGCCAGCAATATAGCAGGACAATACAATGAGCAGTTCTTC. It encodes CASNIAGQYNEQFF.

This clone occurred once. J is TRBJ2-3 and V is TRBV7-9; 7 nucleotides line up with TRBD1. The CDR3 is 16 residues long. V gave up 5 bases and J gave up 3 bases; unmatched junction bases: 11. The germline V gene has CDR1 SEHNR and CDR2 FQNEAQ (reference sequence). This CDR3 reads CASSDSDRELTDTQYF. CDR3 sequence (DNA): TGTGCCAGCAGCGATTCTGACAGGGAATTGACAGATACGCAGTATTTT.

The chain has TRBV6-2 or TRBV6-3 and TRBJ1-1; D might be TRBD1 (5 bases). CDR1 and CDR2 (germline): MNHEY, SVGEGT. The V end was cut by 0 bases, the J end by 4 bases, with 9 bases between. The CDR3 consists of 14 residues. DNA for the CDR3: TGTGCCAGCAGTTACTCCCAGGGATCCACTGAAGCTTTCTTT. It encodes CASSYSQGSTEAFF.

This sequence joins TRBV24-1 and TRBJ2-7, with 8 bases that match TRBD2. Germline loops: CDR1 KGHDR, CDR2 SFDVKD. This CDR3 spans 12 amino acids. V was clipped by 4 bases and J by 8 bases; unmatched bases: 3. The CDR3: CATSELAGKQYF. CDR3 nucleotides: TGTGCCACCAGTGAGTTAGCGGGGAAGCAGTACTTC.

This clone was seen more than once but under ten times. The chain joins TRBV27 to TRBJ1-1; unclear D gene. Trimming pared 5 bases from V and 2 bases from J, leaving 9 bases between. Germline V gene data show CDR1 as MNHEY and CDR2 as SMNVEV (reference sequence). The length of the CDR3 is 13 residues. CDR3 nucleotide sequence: TGTGCCAGCAGTCAGGATCGTAACACTGAAGCTTTCTTT. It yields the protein CASSQDRNTEAFF.

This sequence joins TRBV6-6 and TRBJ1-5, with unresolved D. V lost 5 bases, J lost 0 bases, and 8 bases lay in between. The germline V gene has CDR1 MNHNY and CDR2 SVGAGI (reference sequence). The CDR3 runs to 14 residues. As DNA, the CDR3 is TGTGCCAGCAGTACCTCCTATAGCAATCAGCCCCAGCATTTT. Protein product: CASSTSYSNQPQHF.